This T cell receptor (beta chain) is from a study of blood T cell repertoires in COVID-19. This clone was picked up one time. The CDR3 covers 15 residues. V was clipped by 3 bases and J by 0 bases, with 10 bases between them. The germline V gene has CDR1 KGHSH and CDR2 LQKENI. The protocol was immunoSEQ multiplex PCR, while the TCRdb copy is restricted to in-frame clones and leaves out a portion. The table lists around 130,000 clones, 75% to 90% of them singletons. This sequence was found in a woman aged 50 to 60 who had recovered from COVID-19. Sequencing was carried out using PBMCs or T cells enriched from blood (not recorded which). The chain uses TRBV18 and TRBJ2-3, with D possibly matching TRBD2 (5 bases). The CDR3 reads CASSPRTASTDTQYF. The CDR3 nucleotides are TGTGCCAGCTCACCTCGGACTGCTAGCACAGATACGCAGTATTTT.